Following are 6 T cell receptor beta chains from one sample sequenced in a study of vaccination and CD4 T cells after COVID-19. What these receptors recognize is not known. The treatment is: approximately 11-day PBMC culture with coronavirus spike peptide pools or control peptides (ViraFEST assay). Once obtained from cultured CD4+ T cells, the DNA was sequenced using the Oncomine TCR Beta short-read assay. TCRdb independently ran MiXCR on the PCR reads; one entry per CDR3 protein. The sample has tens of thousands of distinct CDR3 sequences; about 39% are singletons. Sequencing was performed on CD4+ T cells from blood, cultured in vitro. The origin of the receptors is a human donor who had recovered from COVID-19.

The chain is built from TRBV7-2 and TRBJ1-5, with a weak D call TRBD1 (5 bases). V dropped 2 bases and J dropped 5 bases, with 13 bases sitting between them. The CDR3 runs to 15 residues. Per germline, CDR1 SGHTA and CDR2 FQGNSA. The CDR3 loop is CASSLQGTADQPQHF. CDR3 coding DNA: TGTGCCAGCAGCTTACAGGGTACGGCGGATCAGCCCCAGCATTTT.

The chain employs TRBV10-2 and TRBJ2-7; D remains unclear. The CDR3 length is 13 residues. Germline CDR1 WSHSY, CDR2 SAAADI. V was pared by 6 bases and J by 2 bases, with 11 bases between. CDR3 loop: CASRMMGAYEQYF. CDR3 DNA: TGCGCCAGCAGAATGATGGGTGCCTACGAGCAGTACTTC.

The V call is TRBV12-3 or TRBV12-4, the J call TRBJ2-3, with 7 positions matching TRBD1. The CDR3 contains 14 residues. Losses at the gene ends were 5 bases for V and 2 bases for J; bases not matched to a gene: 4. CDR3 bases: TGTGCCAGCAGTACACAGGGGTACACAGATACGCAGTATTTT. Translated: CASSTQGYTDTQYF.

This clonotype was seen a handful of times. The chain carries TRBV28 and TRBJ1-2, with 7 bases identical to TRBD1. Germline values: CDR1 MDHEN, CDR2 SYDVKM. This CDR3 has 14 residues. J was trimmed by 4 bases and V by 4 bases; bases with no gene match: 6. For the CDR3, the DNA is TGTGCCAGCAGTTCACCGGGACAGAGCTATGGCTACACCTTC. Residues: CASSSPGQSYGYTF.

The chain joins TRBV19 to TRBJ1-5, with unresolved D. The CDR3 is 15 amino acids. V lost 1 base and J 2 bases, leaving 9 bases between the germline ends. Germline-derived CDR1 and CDR2 are LNHDA and SQIVND (reference sequence). CDR3 DNA sequence: TGTGCCAGTAGTATAGGTGTGTTCGGCAATCAGCCCCAGCATTTT. Protein sequence: CASSIGVFGNQPQHF. Drawing the rest from reference TRBV19 and TRBJ1-5, the complete variable domain is DGGITQSPKYLFRKEGQNVTLSCEQNLNHDAMYWYRQDPGQGLRLIYYSQIVNDFQKGDIAEGYSVSREKKESFPLTVTSAQKNPTAFYLCASSIGVFGNQPQHFGDGTRLSIL.

In this sample, this clonotype turned up a few times. V and J are TRBV6-1 and TRBJ1-2; the D is unclear. V was trimmed by 8 bases and J by 0 bases, leaving 10 bases between them. CDR1 is MNHNS, CDR2 SASEGT, per germline. The length of the CDR3 is 13 residues. The CDR3: CASFSGTNYGYTF. The CDR3 DNA follows: TGTGCCAGCTTTTCCGGAACTAACTATGGCTACACCTTC.